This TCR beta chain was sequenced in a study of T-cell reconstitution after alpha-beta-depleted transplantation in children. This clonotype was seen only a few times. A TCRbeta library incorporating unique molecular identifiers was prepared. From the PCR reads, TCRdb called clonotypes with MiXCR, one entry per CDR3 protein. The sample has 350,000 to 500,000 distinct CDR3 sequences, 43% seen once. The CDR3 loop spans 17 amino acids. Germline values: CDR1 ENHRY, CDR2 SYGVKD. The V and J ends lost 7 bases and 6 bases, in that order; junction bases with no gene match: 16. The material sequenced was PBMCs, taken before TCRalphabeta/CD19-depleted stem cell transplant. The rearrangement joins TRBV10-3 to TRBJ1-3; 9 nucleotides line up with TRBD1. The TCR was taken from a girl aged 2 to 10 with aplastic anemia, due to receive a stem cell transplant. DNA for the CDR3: TGTGCCATCATGGGGGACAGGGTACCTCTTTCGTTAAACACCATATATTTT. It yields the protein CAIMGDRVPLSLNTIYF.